The 30 T cell receptor beta chains presented below share a single source sample, sequenced in a study of T cell repertoires in cytomegalovirus infection. TCRdb processed the reads anew with MiXCR; each CDR3 protein has one entry. The repertoire includes some 200,000 distinct CDR3 sequences, about 20% of them detected once, and about 3% sits in the top ten. The source material was PBMCs. These receptors all stem from a human donor in good health (CMV status not recorded). Some clones in this sample may be carry-over from other donors' samples.

This clonotype has a count of ten or more. The V call is TRBV7-8, the J call TRBJ2-2, with D possibly matching TRBD1 (6 bases). Deletions cut 8 bases from V and 1 base from J, with 23 bases between. The germline CDR1 and CDR2 sequences are SGHVS and FQNEAQ. The length of the CDR3 is 18 residues. CDR3 DNA: TGTGCCAGCGGGTTTTTTGTATGGAAGACAGGGAACACCGGGGAGCTGTTTTTT. This translates into CASGFFVWKTGNTGELFF.

The gene calls are TRBV18 and TRBJ1-1; D is ambiguous. The germline V gene has CDR1 KGHSH and CDR2 LQKENI. Trimming took off 4 bases at V and 10 bases at J, with 10 bases between the two ends. CDR3 size: 11 residues. The CDR3 nucleotides are TGTGCCAGCTCACTAGGATTAGGAGCTTTCTTT. Translated: CASSLGLGAFF.

Judged by abundance, this clonotype is medium-sized (0.01 to 0.1%). CDR3 DNA sequence: TGTGCCAGCAGCTTGGTAGAGGGCAAGAATTCACCCCTCCACTTT. This gives the protein CASSLVEGKNSPLHF. This rearrangement joins TRBV5-6 to TRBJ1-6; D call uncertain. The CDR3 is 15 amino acids. The germline V and J ends were trimmed by 0 bases and 7 bases, with 11 bases remaining between them. Germline V gives CDR1 SGHDT, CDR2 YYEEEE.

This clonotype was counted only a few times. The chain recombines TRBV27 with TRBJ1-5; D remains unclear. The V and J ends lost 2 bases and 2 bases respectively, with 10 bases between them. The germline V gene has CDR1 MNHEY and CDR2 SMNVEV (reference sequence). The CDR3 has 15 residues. The CDR3 is CASSLLAGRNQPQHF. The CDR3 DNA sequence: TGTGCCAGCAGTTTACTGGCAGGACGCAATCAGCCCCAGCATTTT.

A word on this clonotype: A read error is possible here, since a much larger clone lies one base away. This sequence joins TRBV6-5 and TRBJ1-1; D unclear. Deletions cut 6 bases from V and 1 base from J, with 9 bases between. The CDR3 length is 13 residues. Germline assignment: CDR1 MNHEY and CDR2 SVGAGI. The DNA for the CDR3 is TGTGCCAGCAGCCGGATAGGGAACACTGAAGCTTTCTTT. Translation: CASSRIGNTEAFF.

This clonotype was seen many times. This sequence joins TRBV7-2 and TRBJ2-7; 9 nucleotides align to TRBD2. The junction had 12 bases not matched to a gene; V was cut back by 6 bases and J by 6 bases. Germline assignment: CDR1 SGHTA and CDR2 FQGNSA. The CDR3 totals 15 residues. The CDR3 sequence is CASSPPSGKSSEQYF. The CDR3 DNA is TGTGCCAGCAGTCCTCCTAGCGGGAAGTCGTCCGAGCAGTACTTC.

This chain links TRBV28 with TRBJ1-5, with 8 bases lining up with TRBD1. V was pared by 3 bases and J by 3 bases, with 4 bases of the junction left unmatched. Per the germline V gene, CDR1 is MDHEN and CDR2 is SYDVKM. The CDR3 spans 15 residues. The CDR3 protein is CASSFPDRVNQPQHF. The DNA for the CDR3 is TGTGCCAGCAGTTTTCCGGACAGGGTCAATCAGCCCCAGCATTTT. The full variable domain, with the rest looked up from reference TRBV28 and TRBJ1-5, is DVKVTQSSRYLVKRTGEKVFLECVQDMDHENMFWYRQDPGLGLRLIYFSYDVKMKEKGDIPEGYSVSREKKERFSLILESASTNQTSMYLCASSFPDRVNQPQHFGDGTRLSIL.

The J gene is TRBJ2-5, the V gene TRBV7-6; TRBD2 matches 7 bases. Germline trimming cut 5 bases from V and 5 bases from J; bases unmatched to any gene: 5. In germline, CDR1 is SGHVS, CDR2 FNYEAQ. The CDR3 has 13 amino acids. CDR3 sequence reads: CASSRTGGETQYF. The CDR3 DNA is TGTGCCAGCAGCCGGACCGGGGGGGAGACCCAGTACTTC. The full variable domain, in which reference TRBV7-6 and TRBJ2-5 provide the parts outside the CDR3, is GAGVSQSPRYKVTKRGQDVALRCDPISGHVSLYWYRQALGQGPEFLTYFNYEAQQDKSGLPNDRFSAERPEGSISTLTIQRTEQRDSAMYRCASSRTGGETQYFGPGTRLLVL.

There are many counts of this clonotype. The chain has TRBV7-9 and TRBJ2-7; 9 bases line up with TRBD1. The CDR3 runs 15 residues. Losses at the gene ends were 5 bases for V and 4 bases for J; bases not matched to a gene: 9. Looked up from germline, CDR1 is SEHNR and CDR2 is FQNEAQ (reference sequence). Written as DNA, the CDR3 is TGTGCCAGCAGCACCCCCGGGACAGGGAGTTACGAGCAGTACTTC. Its protein is CASSTPGTGSYEQYF.

This clonotype was found a few times. V gene TRBV7-9 combines with J gene TRBJ1-6, with D possibly TRBD1 on 6 matching bases. Per the germline V gene, CDR1 is SEHNR and CDR2 is FQNEAQ (reference sequence). Trimming took 1 base from V and 6 from J, leaving 7 bases between them. This CDR3 spans 14 amino acids. As DNA, the CDR3 is TGTGCCAGCAGCTTAGGGACAGTTAATTCACCCCTCCACTTT. Its protein is CASSLGTVNSPLHF.

CDR3: CASSYRRSGANVLTF. For the CDR3, the DNA is TGTGCCAGCAGTTATCGCCGGAGTGGGGCCAACGTCCTGACTTTC. This rearrangement joins TRBV12-3 or TRBV12-4 to TRBJ2-6; D remains ambiguous. V was pared by 4 bases and J by 3 bases, with 10 bases between. CDR3 length: 15 residues.

The chain combines TRBV7-9 with TRBJ2-1; D remains ambiguous. CDR1 is SEHNR and CDR2 is FQNEAQ in the germline V gene (reference sequence). The CDR3 runs to 12 residues. The germline V and J ends were trimmed by 5 bases and 8 bases, with 10 bases remaining between them. CDR3 DNA sequence: TGTGCCAGCAGCCCTAGTTGGGATGAGCAGTTCTTC. This translates into CASSPSWDEQFF.

In its sample, this clonotype was seen many times. The chain has TRBV7-2 and TRBJ2-7; D might be TRBD1 (6 bases). V shed 3 bases and J shed 6 bases, with 15 bases lying between them. The CDR3 is 14 residues long. Per germline, CDR1 SGHTA and CDR2 FQGNSA. The CDR3 spells CASSFKPPGVEQYF. The CDR3 nucleotides are TGTGCCAGCAGCTTTAAGCCCCCAGGGGTCGAGCAGTACTTC.

V and J are TRBV19 and TRBJ1-5, with 7 nucleotides matching TRBD1. The CDR3 length is 17 residues. The germline V gene encodes CDR1 LNHDA and CDR2 SQIVND (reference sequence). V lost 7 bases and J lost 7; bases outside the gene matches: 19. DNA for the CDR3: TGTGCCAGTACCTATACCCAAACCGGGACAGCGGGACAGCCCCAGCATTTT. Protein: CASTYTQTGTAGQPQHF. The complete variable domain, with remaining parts taken from reference TRBV19 and TRBJ1-5, reads DGGITQSPKYLFRKEGQNVTLSCEQNLNHDAMYWYRQDPGQGLRLIYYSQIVNDFQKGDIAEGYSVSREKKESFPLTVTSAQKNPTAFYLCASTYTQTGTAGQPQHFGDGTRLSIL.

This clonotype turned up a few times. The rearrangement links TRBV2 to TRBJ2-1; 11 nucleotides agree with TRBD2. Germline assignment: CDR1 SNHLY and CDR2 FYNNEI. V was pared by 5 bases and J by 3 bases, with 3 bases of the junction left unmatched. This CDR3 is built from 15 residues. The CDR3 region has the DNA TGTGCCAGCAGTCGCCTAGCGGGAGGCTACAATGAGCAGTTCTTC. Its translation is CASSRLAGGYNEQFF.

The chain has TRBV6-1 and TRBJ1-1; TRBD1 matches at 9 bases. Germline trimming cut 6 bases from V and 0 bases from J; bases unmatched to any gene: 11. The length of the CDR3 is 17 residues. Germline V gene sequence: CDR1 MNHNS, CDR2 SASEGT. CDR3 DNA: TGTGCCAGCAGACCCCTGGACAGGGGCCTAATGAACACTGAAGCTTTCTTT. Translated: CASRPLDRGLMNTEAFF.

The gene calls are TRBV29-1 and TRBJ2-5, with D perhaps assigned TRBD1 or TRBD2 (5 bases each). CDR3 length: 13 amino acids. Germline V CDR1 and CDR2: SQVTM, ANQGSEA. The V and J ends lost 1 base and 5 bases respectively, with 11 bases between them. CDR3: CSVEGGGGETQYF. CDR3 bases: TGCAGCGTTGAAGGGGGTGGGGGTGAGACCCAGTACTTC.

This clonotype has at least ten counts. The gene calls are TRBV28 and TRBJ2-7, with 9 bases matching TRBD2. Trimming took 5 bases from V and 4 from J; bases not matched to a gene: 6. Germline V lookup: CDR1 MDHEN, CDR2 SYDVKM. CDR3 size: 14 residues. The CDR3 bases are TGTGCCAGCAGTGGGACTAGCCGCCTTTACGAGCAGTACTTC. It translates to CASSGTSRLYEQYF.

The chain carries TRBV10-3 and TRBJ2-5; D is unclear. The CDR3 consists of 12 residues. Trimming removed 8 bases at V and 2 bases at J, with 9 bases between. Germline loops: CDR1 ENHRY, CDR2 SYGVKD. The CDR3 coding sequence is TGTGCCATCCGTGGGAATCAAGAGACCCAGTACTTC. It translates to CAIRGNQETQYF.

The V and J genes are TRBV2 and TRBJ2-5; D is unresolved. The germline V gene has CDR1 SNHLY and CDR2 FYNNEI. The CDR3 covers 14 residues. V was trimmed by 1 base and J by 3 bases, leaving 9 bases between them. The CDR3 sequence is CASSEGTYKETQYF. As DNA, the CDR3 is TGTGCCAGCAGTGAAGGGACCTATAAAGAGACCCAGTACTTC.

The chain combines TRBV4-1 with TRBJ1-1, with TRBD1 identical over 8 bases. CDR1 and CDR2 (germline): MGHRA, YSYEKL. Trimming removed 0 bases from V and 10 bases from J; junction bases left unmatched: 7. The CDR3 is 14 amino acids. The DNA for the CDR3 is TGCGCCAGCAGCCAAGATCCCGGACAGGGTAGAGCTTTCTTT. This translates into CASSQDPGQGRAFF.

The chain carries TRBV6-1 and TRBJ1-1; D is ambiguous. Germline lookup yields CDR1 MNHNS and CDR2 SASEGT. V was pared by 0 bases and J by 11 bases, with 13 bases between. The length of the CDR3 is 13 residues. For the CDR3, the DNA is TGTGCCAGCAGTGAAGCGCCCAGGCCCCAGGCTTTCTTT. This translates into CASSEAPRPQAFF.

This clonotype was recorded a few times. The gene calls are TRBV7-9 and TRBJ1-6; D uncertain. Trimming shortened V by 3 bases and J by 2 bases, and 5 bases separated the two germline ends. This CDR3 has 14 residues. The germline CDR1 and CDR2 sequences are SEHNR and FQNEAQ (reference sequence). The CDR3 loop is CASSLGTYNSPLHF. The CDR3 nucleotides read TGTGCCAGCAGCTTGGGGACCTATAATTCACCCCTCCACTTT.

The chain joins TRBV19 to TRBJ1-4, with 7 bases matching TRBD1. This CDR3 is 12 amino acids long. Germline trimming cut 4 bases from V and 16 bases from J; bases unmatched to any gene: 9. Germline assignment: CDR1 LNHDA and CDR2 SQIVND (reference sequence). The CDR3 protein is CASSNRDRDEFF. Written as DNA, the CDR3 is TGTGCCAGTAGTAACCGCGACAGGGATGAGTTTTTT.

A few counts support this clonotype. V usage is TRBV10-3 and J usage is TRBJ2-3, with 10 bases that match TRBD2. CDR1 and CDR2 (germline): ENHRY, SYGVKD. The CDR3 extends over 15 amino acids. Germline trimming cut 1 base from V and 3 bases from J; bases unmatched to any gene: 1. CDR3 residues: CAISELAGGTDTQYF. CDR3 sequence (DNA): TGTGCCATCAGTGAGTTAGCGGGGGGTACAGATACGCAGTATTTT.

The gene calls are TRBV28 and TRBJ1-2; no clear D gene. The V gene lost 3 bases and the J gene lost 7 bases, with 12 bases spanning the gap. There are 13 residues in the CDR3. Per germline, CDR1 MDHEN and CDR2 SYDVKM. CDR3 DNA sequence: TGTGCCAGCAGTTTCCGTGCCCGGGGTGGCTACACCTTC. Amino acid sequence: CASSFRARGGYTF.

As concerns this clonotype: It may be a read error: a sequence one base away is much more abundant. This sequence joins TRBV7-2 and TRBJ1-1; D might be TRBD1 (6 bases). The CDR3 spans 16 residues. Trimming removed 3 bases at V and 4 bases at J, with 18 bases between. Germline lookup yields CDR1 SGHTA and CDR2 FQGNSA. The CDR3 nucleotides read TGTACCAGCAGCTTCAGGGGAGAAATTATAGGCACTGAAGCTTTCTTT. It codes for CTSSFRGEIIGTEAFF.

This clonotype was seen a few times. The gene calls are TRBV5-1 and TRBJ1-4; 8 bases fit TRBD1. Trimming removed 3 bases from V and 13 bases from J; junction bases left unmatched: 17. The CDR3 length is 16 residues. CDR1 is SGHRS and CDR2 is YFSETQ in the germline V gene. The CDR3 nucleotides are TGCGCCAGCAGCTCTCCCGGGACAGGCGGCTTGGGGGTACTGTTTTTT. Protein sequence: CASSSPGTGGLGVLFF.

This clonotype occurred many times. The chain has TRBV19 and TRBJ1-5; weak D call: TRBD1 (6 bases). Germline values: CDR1 LNHDA, CDR2 SQIVND (reference sequence). The CDR3 totals 14 residues. V was clipped by 1 base and J by 7 bases, with 11 bases between them. CDR3 sequence (DNA): TGTGCCAGTAGTATAGGTAGGGGGGCCCAGCCCCAGCATTTT. Encoded protein: CASSIGRGAQPQHF.

The chain uses TRBV12-3 or TRBV12-4 and TRBJ1-2; TRBD1 matches at 10 bases. The V gene end was trimmed by 6 bases and the J gene end by 8 bases; junction bases not matched to a gene: 3. This CDR3 comprises 12 residues. The CDR3 nucleotides read TGTGCCAGCAGGGGACAGGGGAGAGGCTACACCTTC. Translated: CASRGQGRGYTF.